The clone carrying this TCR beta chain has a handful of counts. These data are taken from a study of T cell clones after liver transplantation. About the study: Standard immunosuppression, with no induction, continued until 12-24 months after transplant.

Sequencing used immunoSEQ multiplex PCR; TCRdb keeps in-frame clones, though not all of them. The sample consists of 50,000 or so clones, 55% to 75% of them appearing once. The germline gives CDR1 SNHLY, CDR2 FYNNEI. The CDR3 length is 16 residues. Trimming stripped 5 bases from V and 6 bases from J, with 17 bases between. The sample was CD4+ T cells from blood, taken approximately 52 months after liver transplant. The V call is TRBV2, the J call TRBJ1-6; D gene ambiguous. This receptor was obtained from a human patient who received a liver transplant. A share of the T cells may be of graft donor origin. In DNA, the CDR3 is TGTGCCAGCAGTACTACGGGGTTTAAGGCTAATTCACCCCTCCACTTT. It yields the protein CASSTTGFKANSPLHF.